These T cell receptor beta chains were read from a single sample in a study of T-cell memory formation after mild COVID-19. TCRdb reprocessed the 5' RACE reads via MiXCR and lists one record per CDR3 protein. The sample has just under 550,000 distinct CDR3 sequences; 20% are singletons. Sequenced material: PBMCs or a T cell subset sorted from them (not recorded which). Receptors originate from an adult woman who had mild COVID-19 (a few samples of this study predate the infection). Cell type and time point are not known. Each CDR3 is given with its conserved first and last residue. D genes are given only for firm matches. The size of a clone is reported for some rows only, either as once, few or many, or as a class for expanded clones.

size	V	D	J	length	DNA	CDR3
.	TRBV6-5	.	TRBJ1-1	14	TGTGCCAGCAGGTACGGCACACGGGGGACTGAAGCTTTCTTT	CASRYGTRGTEAFF
.	TRBV19	.	TRBJ2-2	18	TGTGCCAGTAGTTTCACTGCTGCTGGCGGGACCTACACCGGGGAGCTGTTTTTT	CASSFTAAGGTYTGELFF
.	TRBV25-1	.	TRBJ2-7	14	TGTGCCAGCATAGGGGGGACGCTCCCCTACGAGCAGTACTTC	CASIGGTLPYEQYF
.	TRBV5-1	TRBD2	TRBJ2-1	17	TGCGCCAGCAGCTTGGCCCCAGCGAGCGGGATGAACAATGAGCAGTTCTTC	CASSLAPASGMNNEQFF
.	TRBV6-2/TRBV6-3	TRBD2	TRBJ2-3	20	TGTGCCAGCAGTTACCCCATCAGGCCCCTTGGAGCGGGAGTTACAGATACGCAGTATTTT	CASSYPIRPLGAGVTDTQYF
.	TRBV3-1	TRBD2	TRBJ2-1	18	TGTGCCAGCAGCCATCAACCAGGTCACGTAGCGGGAGTGGAGGAGCAGTTCTTC	CASSHQPGHVAGVEEQFF
.	TRBV4-1	.	TRBJ2-7	13	TGCGCCAGCAGCCAAGGTGAGAACTACGAGCAGTACTTC	CASSQGENYEQYF
.	TRBV12-5	.	TRBJ2-4	14	TGTGCTAGTGGTTTGGGGCTAGCCAAAAACATTCAGTACTTC	CASGLGLAKNIQYF
.	TRBV30	TRBD1	TRBJ1-2	19	TGTGCCTGGAGGACACTCCCGGGACAGAGGGAAGGGAAATCGCGGGGCTACACCTTC	CAWRTLPGQREGKSRGYTF
.	TRBV29-1	.	TRBJ1-1	13	TGCAGCGTTGTTTGGGCAGGAAACACTGAAGCTTTCTTT	CSVVWAGNTEAFF
few	TRBV20-1	.	TRBJ1-2	13	TGCAGTGCTAGTAGTCTGATTAACTATGGCTACACCTTC	CSASSLINYGYTF
.	TRBV7-8	.	TRBJ2-1	13	TGTGCCAGCAGCTTTGAGGGATACGATGAGCAGTTCTTC	CASSFEGYDEQFF
.	TRBV7-3	TRBD2	TRBJ2-1	15	TGTGCCAGCAGCTATCTAGCGGGAGGAGAGGGTGAGCAGTTCTTC	CASSYLAGGEGEQFF
few	TRBV18	TRBD1	TRBJ2-3	16	TGTGCCAGCTCACCGACAGGGACCTCCCGGGCAGATACGCAGTATTTT	CASSPTGTSRADTQYF
few	TRBV9	.	TRBJ2-1	15	TGTGCCAGCAGCCCCCCGGGACAATTGATTGGTGAGCAGTTCTTC	CASSPPGQLIGEQFF
.	TRBV4-2	.	TRBJ1-1	17	TGTGCCAGCAGCCAAGATGCCAGTACCTACGTGAACACTGAAGCTTTCTTT	CASSQDASTYVNTEAFF
few	TRBV7-9	.	TRBJ2-2	14	TGTGCCAGCAGCTTAGATTGGGATACCGGGGAGCTGTTTTTT	CASSLDWDTGELFF